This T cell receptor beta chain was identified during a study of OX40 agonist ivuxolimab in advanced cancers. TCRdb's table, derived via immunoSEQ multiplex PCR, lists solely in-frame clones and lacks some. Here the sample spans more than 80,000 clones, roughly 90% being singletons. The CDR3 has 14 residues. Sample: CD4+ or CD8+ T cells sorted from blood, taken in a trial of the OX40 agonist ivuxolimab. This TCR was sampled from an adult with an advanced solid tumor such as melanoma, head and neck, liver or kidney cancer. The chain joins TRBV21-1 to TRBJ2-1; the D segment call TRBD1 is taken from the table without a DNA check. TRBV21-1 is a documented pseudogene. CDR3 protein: CASSKGRQGDLKFF. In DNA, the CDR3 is TGTGCCAGCAGCAAAGGTCGGCAGGGGGACCTTAAGTTCTTC.